This T cell receptor (beta chain) was observed in a study of CD8 T cells in Susac syndrome. CDR3 length: 13 amino acids. With 5 bases removed from V and 8 bases from J, the gap between germline ends came to 15 bases. RNA totalling about 0.5 to 1 ug underwent reverse transcription with random hexamers. TCRdb re-called the immunoSEQ multiplex PCR reads through MiXCR, storing one row per CDR3 protein. The repertoire consists of 160,000 or so distinct CDR3 sequences, with just under 97% occurring once and the leading ten covering 0.14% to 0.15%. While CD8+ and CD4+ T cells were isolated negatively, TEMRA cells were enriched by FACS.

This rearrangement joins TRBV12-3 or TRBV12-4 to TRBJ1-2; TRBD1 might be the D (5 bases). Source material: CD8+ T cells from PBMCs. The clonotype was recovered from a human donor with multiple sclerosis. The CDR3 reads CASSPGALRGYTF. CDR3 DNA sequence: TGTGCCAGCAGTCCTGGGGCGCTGAGGGGCTACACCTTC.